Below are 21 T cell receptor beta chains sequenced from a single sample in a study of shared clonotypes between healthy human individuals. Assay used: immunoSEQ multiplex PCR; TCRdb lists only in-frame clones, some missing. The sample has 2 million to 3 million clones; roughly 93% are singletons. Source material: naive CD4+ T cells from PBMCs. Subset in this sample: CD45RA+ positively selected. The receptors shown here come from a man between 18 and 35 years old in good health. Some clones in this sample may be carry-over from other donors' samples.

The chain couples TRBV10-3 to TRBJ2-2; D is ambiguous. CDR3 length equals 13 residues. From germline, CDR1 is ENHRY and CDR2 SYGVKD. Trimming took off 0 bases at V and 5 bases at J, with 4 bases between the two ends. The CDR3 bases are TGTGCCATCAGTGAGTCCTGGACCGGGGAGCTGTTTTTT. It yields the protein CAISESWTGELFF.

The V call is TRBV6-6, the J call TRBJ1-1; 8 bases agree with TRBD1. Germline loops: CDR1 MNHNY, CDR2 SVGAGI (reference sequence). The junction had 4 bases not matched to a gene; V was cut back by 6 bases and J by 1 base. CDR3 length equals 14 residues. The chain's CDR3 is CASRAGTGNTEAFF. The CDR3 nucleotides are TGTGCCAGCAGAGCCGGGACAGGGAACACTGAAGCTTTCTTT.

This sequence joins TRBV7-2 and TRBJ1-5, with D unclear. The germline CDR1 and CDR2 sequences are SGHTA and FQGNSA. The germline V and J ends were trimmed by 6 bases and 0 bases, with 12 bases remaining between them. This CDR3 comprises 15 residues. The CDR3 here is CASRSQSNSNQPQHF. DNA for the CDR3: TGTGCCAGCAGGTCACAGAGTAATAGCAATCAGCCCCAGCATTTT.

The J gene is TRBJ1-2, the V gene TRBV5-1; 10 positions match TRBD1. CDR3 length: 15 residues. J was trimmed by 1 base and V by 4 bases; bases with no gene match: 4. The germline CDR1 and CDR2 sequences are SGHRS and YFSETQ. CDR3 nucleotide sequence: TGCGCCAGCAGCCTGGGACAGGGGTATAACTATGGCTACACCTTC. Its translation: CASSLGQGYNYGYTF.

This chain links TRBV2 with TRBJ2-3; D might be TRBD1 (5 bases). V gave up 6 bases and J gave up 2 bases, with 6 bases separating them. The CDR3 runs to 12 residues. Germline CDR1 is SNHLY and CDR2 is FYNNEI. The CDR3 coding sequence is TGTGCCAGCAGGGACACCACAGATACGCAGTATTTT. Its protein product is CASRDTTDTQYF.

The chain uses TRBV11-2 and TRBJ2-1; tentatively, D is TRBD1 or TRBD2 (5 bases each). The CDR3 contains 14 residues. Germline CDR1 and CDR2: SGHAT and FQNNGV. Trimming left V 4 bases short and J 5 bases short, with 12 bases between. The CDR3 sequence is CASSSAGAHNEQFF. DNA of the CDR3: TGTGCCAGCAGCTCAGCCGGGGCCCACAATGAGCAGTTCTTC.

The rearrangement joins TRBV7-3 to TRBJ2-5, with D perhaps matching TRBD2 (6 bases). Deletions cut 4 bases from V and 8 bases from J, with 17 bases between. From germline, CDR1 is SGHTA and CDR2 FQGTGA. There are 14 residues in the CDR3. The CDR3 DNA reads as TGTGCCAGCAGCTCAGCCGCGGGATGGGCAACCCAGTACTTC. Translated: CASSSAAGWATQYF.

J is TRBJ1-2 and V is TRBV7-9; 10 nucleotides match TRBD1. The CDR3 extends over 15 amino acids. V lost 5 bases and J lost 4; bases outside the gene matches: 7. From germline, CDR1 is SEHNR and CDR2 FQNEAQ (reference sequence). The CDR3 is CASSLRDRGVYGYTF. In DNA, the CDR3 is TGTGCCAGCAGCCTCCGGGACAGGGGTGTCTATGGCTACACCTTC.

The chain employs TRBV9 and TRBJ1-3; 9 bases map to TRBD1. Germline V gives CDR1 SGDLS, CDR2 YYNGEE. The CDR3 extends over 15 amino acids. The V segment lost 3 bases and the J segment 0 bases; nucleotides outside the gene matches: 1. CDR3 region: CASSAGQGSGNTIYF. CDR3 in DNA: TGTGCCAGCAGCGCGGGACAGGGCTCTGGAAACACCATATATTTT.

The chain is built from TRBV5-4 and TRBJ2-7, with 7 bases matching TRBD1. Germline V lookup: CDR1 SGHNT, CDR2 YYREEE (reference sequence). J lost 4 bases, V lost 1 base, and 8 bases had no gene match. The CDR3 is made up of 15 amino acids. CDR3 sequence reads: CASSLNSQGQYEQYF. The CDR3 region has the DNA TGTGCCAGCAGCTTGAATTCACAGGGGCAGTACGAGCAGTACTTC.

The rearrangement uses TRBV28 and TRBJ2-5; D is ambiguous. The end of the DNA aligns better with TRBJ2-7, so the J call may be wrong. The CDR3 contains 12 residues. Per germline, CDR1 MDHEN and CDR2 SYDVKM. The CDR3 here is CASRGSIYEQYF. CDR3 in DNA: TGTGCCAGCAGGGGATCAATCTACGAGCAGTACTTC.

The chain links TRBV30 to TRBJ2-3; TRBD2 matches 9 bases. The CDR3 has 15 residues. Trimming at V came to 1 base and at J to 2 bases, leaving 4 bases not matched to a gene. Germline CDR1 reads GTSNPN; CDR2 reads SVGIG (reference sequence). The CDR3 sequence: CAWSALAGNTDTQYF. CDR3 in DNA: TGTGCCTGGAGTGCTCTAGCGGGAAACACAGATACGCAGTATTTT. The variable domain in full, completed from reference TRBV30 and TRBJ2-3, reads SQTIHQWPATLVQPVGSPLSLECTVEGTSNPNLYWYRQAAGRGLQLLFYSVGIGQISSEVPQNLSASRPQDRQFILSSKKLLLSDSGFYLCAWSALAGNTDTQYFGPGTRLTVL.

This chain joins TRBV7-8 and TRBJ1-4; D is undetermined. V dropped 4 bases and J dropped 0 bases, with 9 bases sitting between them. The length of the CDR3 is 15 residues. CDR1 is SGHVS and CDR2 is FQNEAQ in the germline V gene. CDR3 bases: TGTGCCAGCAGCTCCCCGGAGGCAACTAATGAAAAACTGTTTTTT. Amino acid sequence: CASSSPEATNEKLFF.

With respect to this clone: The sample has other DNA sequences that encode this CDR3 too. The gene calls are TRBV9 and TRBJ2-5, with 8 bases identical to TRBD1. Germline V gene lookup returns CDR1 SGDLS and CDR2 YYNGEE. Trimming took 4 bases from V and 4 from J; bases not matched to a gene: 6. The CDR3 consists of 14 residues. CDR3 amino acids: CASSRQGAGETQYF. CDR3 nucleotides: TGTGCCAGCAGCCGGCAGGGGGCGGGAGAGACCCAGTACTTC.

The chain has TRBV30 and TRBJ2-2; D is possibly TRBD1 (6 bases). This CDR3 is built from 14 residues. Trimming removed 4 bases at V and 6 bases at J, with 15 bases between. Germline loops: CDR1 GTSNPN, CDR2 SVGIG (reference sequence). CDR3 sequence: CAWTKGQFPGELFF. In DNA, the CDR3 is TGTGCCTGGACCAAAGGACAGTTCCCCGGGGAGCTGTTTTTT.

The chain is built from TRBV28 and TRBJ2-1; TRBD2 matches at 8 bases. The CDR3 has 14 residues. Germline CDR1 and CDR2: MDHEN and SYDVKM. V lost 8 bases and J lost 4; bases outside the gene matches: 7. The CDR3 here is CASSKRERYNEQFF. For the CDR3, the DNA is TGTGCCAGCTCAAAGCGGGAGAGATACAATGAGCAGTTCTTC. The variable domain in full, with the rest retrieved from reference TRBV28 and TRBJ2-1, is DVKVTQSSRYLVKRTGEKVFLECVQDMDHENMFWYRQDPGLGLRLIYFSYDVKMKEKGDIPEGYSVSREKKERFSLILESASTNQTSMYLCASSKRERYNEQFFGPGTRLTVL.

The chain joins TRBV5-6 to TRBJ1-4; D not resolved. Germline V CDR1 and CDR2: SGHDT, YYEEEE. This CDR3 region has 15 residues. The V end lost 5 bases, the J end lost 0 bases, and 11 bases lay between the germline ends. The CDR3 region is CASSIFGATNEKLFF. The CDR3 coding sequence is TGTGCCAGCAGTATATTCGGGGCAACTAATGAAAAACTGTTTTTT.

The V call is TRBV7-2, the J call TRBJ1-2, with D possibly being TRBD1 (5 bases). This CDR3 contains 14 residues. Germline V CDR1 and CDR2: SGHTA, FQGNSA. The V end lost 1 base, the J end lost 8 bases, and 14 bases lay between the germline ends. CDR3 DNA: TGTGCCAGCAGCTTAGTCCAGGGTTCATCCGGCTACACCTTC. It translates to CASSLVQGSSGYTF. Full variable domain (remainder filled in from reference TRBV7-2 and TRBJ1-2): GAGVSQSPSNKVTEKGKDVELRCDPISGHTALYWYRQSLGQGLEFLIYFQGNSAPDKSGLPSDRFSAERTGGSVSTLTIQRTQQEDSAVYLCASSLVQGSSGYTFGSGTRLTVV.

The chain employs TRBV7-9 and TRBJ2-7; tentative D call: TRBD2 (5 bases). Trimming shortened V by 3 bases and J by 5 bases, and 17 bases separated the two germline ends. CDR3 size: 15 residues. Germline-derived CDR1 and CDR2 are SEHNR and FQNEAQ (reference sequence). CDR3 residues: CASSFAKWGDHEQYF. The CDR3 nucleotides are TGTGCCAGCAGCTTCGCCAAGTGGGGAGATCACGAGCAGTACTTC.

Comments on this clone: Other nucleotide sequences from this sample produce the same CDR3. The DNA for the CDR3 is TGCGCCAGCAGCCAAGATGGGCAGGGAGGTCAGCCCCAGCATTTT. It specifies CASSQDGQGGQPQHF. The chain carries TRBV4-1 and TRBJ1-5; tentative D call: TRBD1 (5 bases). Germline CDR1 reads MGHRA; CDR2 reads YSYEKL. The CDR3 extends over 15 amino acids. Trimming pared 0 bases from V and 6 bases from J, leaving 12 bases between.

The CDR3 DNA reads TGTGCCAGCAGCTTGACTAGCGGTACCTACGAGCAGTACTTC. Encoded protein: CASSLTSGTYEQYF. The chain links TRBV5-6 to TRBJ2-7; 8 positions agree with TRBD2. The germline V gene encodes CDR1 SGHDT and CDR2 YYEEEE. V was pared by 1 base and J by 2 bases, with 2 bases of the junction left unmatched. CDR3 length: 14 residues.